A selection of T cell receptor beta chains follows, all from one sample in a study of blood T cell repertoires in COVID-19. Libraries were prepared by immunoSEQ multiplex PCR; TCRdb keeps only in-frame clonotypes and omits some of them. The table shows some 100,000 clones, with about 92% occurring only once. Input material: peripheral blood. Receptors originate from a woman aged 60-75 years with active COVID-19. Both conserved end residues are part of each CDR3. The D gene is left open where the match is weak. Clone size is stated in some rows and not others, as once, few, many or a class when expanded.

j_gene	v_gene	d_gene	abundance	CDR3nt	CDR3aa
TRBJ1-2	TRBV28	TRBD1	-	TGTGCCAGCAGCTCGACGACAGGGGCTCGCCCTGTACCCTATGGCTACACCTTC	CASSSTTGARPVPYGYTF
TRBJ1-5	TRBV7-2	-	-	TGTGCCAGCAGCCTCAAGCGGATTCAGCCCCAGCATTTT	CASSLKRIQPQHF
TRBJ2-7	TRBV3-1/TRBV3-2	TRBD2	-	TGTGCCAGCAGCACGACTAGCGGGAACTACGAGCAGTACTTC	CASSTTSGNYEQYF
TRBJ1-1	TRBV9	-	-	TGTGCCAGCAGCGACAGGTTGAACACTGAAGCTTTCTTT	CASSDRLNTEAFF
TRBJ2-1	TRBV9	TRBD2	-	TGTGCCAGCAGCGTCGAATTAGCGGGAGGCAATGAGCAGTTCTTC	CASSVELAGGNEQFF
TRBJ2-5	TRBV18	-	-	TGTGCCAGCTCACGAGGAGAGCAAGAGACCCAGTACTTC	CASSRGEQETQYF
TRBJ1-3	TRBV3-1/TRBV3-2	TRBD1	-	TGTGCCAGCGCCACAGGGGCTGGAAACACCATATATTTT	CASATGAGNTIYF
TRBJ1-3	TRBV4-3	-	-	TGCGCCAGCAGCCAAGATAGAACAGCCTCTGGAAACACCATATATTTT	CASSQDRTASGNTIYF
TRBJ2-7	TRBV28	-	-	TGTGCCAGCAGTTGGGGGGGACAGGTTATTGCCGAGCAGTACTTC	CASSWGGQVIAEQYF
TRBJ1-1	TRBV7-2	-	-	TGTGCCAGCAGCTGGGGGGGCGGGAAAAACACTGAAGCTTTCTTT	CASSWGGGKNTEAFF
TRBJ2-3	TRBV7-6	TRBD2	-	TGTGCCAGCAGCTTGAACGTGGGAGGGAGCACAGATACGCAGTATTTT	CASSLNVGGSTDTQYF
TRBJ2-1	TRBV3-1/TRBV3-2	TRBD1	-	TGTGCCAGCAGCCAAAAGGGGGCAGGCAGGGCTGAGCAGTTCTTC	CASSQKGAGRAEQFF
TRBJ1-6	TRBV6-5	-	-	TGTGCCAGCAGTTCGGCCAGGGGAGATAATTCACCCCTCCACTTT	CASSSARGDNSPLHF
TRBJ2-1	TRBV19	-	-	TGTGCCAGTATGCCGTTCCCGAGGGAGAGCCGCGATGAGCAGTTCTTC	CASMPFPRESRDEQFF
TRBJ1-2	TRBV5-1	TRBD1	-	TGCGCCAGCAGCTTGGGACAGGGGAACTATGGCTACACCTTC	CASSLGQGNYGYTF
TRBJ2-5	TRBV29-1	TRBD2	-	TGCAGCGTCCAAACGGGACTAGCGGGGGGGAGAGGGGAGACCCAGTACTTC	CSVQTGLAGGRGETQYF
TRBJ2-1	TRBV15	TRBD1	-	TGTGCCACCAGCAGAGTGGGACAGGGGAATTACAATGAGCAGTTCTTC	CATSRVGQGNYNEQFF
TRBJ2-5	TRBV2	TRBD1	-	TGTGCCAGCAGTGCTCCCGGGACAGGGTACGAGACCCAGTACTTC	CASSAPGTGYETQYF
TRBJ2-6	TRBV4-1	-	-	TGCGCCAGCAGCCAAGAAGGGGCTAGCTCTGGGGCCAACGTCCTGACTTTC	CASSQEGASSGANVLTF
TRBJ2-3	TRBV19	-	-	TGTGCCAGTAGTCCACCCCGGGCCTCCCTGGAGGGTACGCAGTATTTT	CASSPPRASLEGTQYF
TRBJ2-1	TRBV12-3/TRBV12-4	TRBD2	once	TGTGCCAGCAGCCTGGGGGGGAATGAGCAGTTCTTC	CASSLGGNEQFF
TRBJ2-1	TRBV4-1	TRBD2	once	TGCGCCAGCAGCCAAGATGGGGGGCTAGCGGGCGTTGAGCAGTTCTTC	CASSQDGGLAGVEQFF
TRBJ2-3	TRBV11-3	-	-	TGTGCCAGCAGCTTAGATGGTAGTTATACGCAGTATTTT	CASSLDGSYTQYF
TRBJ1-6	TRBV9	-	-	TGTGCCAGCAGCGCAGACGGGTTTTGGCCCCTCCACTTT	CASSADGFWPLHF
TRBJ2-3	TRBV18	-	once	TGTGCCAGCTCACCACGGCGGGGCGGCACAGATACGCAGTATTTT	CASSPRRGGTDTQYF
TRBJ1-2	TRBV2	-	-	TGTGCCAGCCGCCTCGGGGATCTAAACTATGGCTACACCTTC	CASRLGDLNYGYTF
TRBJ1-2	TRBV28	-	once	TGTGCCAGCAGTCCCCTAAAACTCCCTAACTATGGCTACACCTTC	CASSPLKLPNYGYTF
TRBJ1-1	TRBV30	-	-	TGTGCCTGGAGTGTACTAGGGGAAGCTTTCTTT	CAWSVLGEAFF
TRBJ2-3	TRBV10-1	TRBD1	-	TGCGCCAGCAGTGAGGGGGCAGGGGGCTCCGATACGCAGTATTTT	CASSEGAGGSDTQYF
TRBJ1-6	TRBV5-1	-	-	TGCGCCAGCAGCTTGGAATTCAATAATTCACCCCTCCACTTT	CASSLEFNNSPLHF
TRBJ2-2	TRBV29-1	-	-	TGCAGCGCCGGAAAGGGGTTCACCGGGGAGCTGTTTTTT	CSAGKGFTGELFF
TRBJ2-3	TRBV18	TRBD2	-	TGTGCCAGCTCCCCGTACTCTAGCGGGGGCACAGATACGCAGTATTTT	CASSPYSSGGTDTQYF
TRBJ1-5	TRBV6-2/TRBV6-3	-	-	TGTGCCAGCCGCCCGAGCACAGGGCTTGGCAATCAGCCCCAGCATTTT	CASRPSTGLGNQPQHF
TRBJ2-3	TRBV24-1	TRBD2	-	TGTGCCACAAACCGGGACTACACAGATACGCAGTATTTT	CATNRDYTDTQYF
TRBJ1-5	TRBV28	-	-	TGTGCCAGCAGTTTATCAGGGGTGTATCAGCCCCAGCATTTT	CASSLSGVYQPQHF
TRBJ1-5	TRBV28	TRBD1	-	TGTGCCAGCACGCCAATTAGGGGGGGCAGGGGGCTTTTGCAGCCCCAGCATTTT	CASTPIRGGRGLLQPQHF
TRBJ1-3	TRBV7-6	-	-	TGTGCCAGCAGCGTTGGGGGGGCTGCTGGAAACACCATATATTTT	CASSVGGAAGNTIYF
TRBJ2-3	TRBV12-3/TRBV12-4	-	-	TGTGCCAGCAGTTCGGGGGATACAGATACGCAGTATTTT	CASSSGDTDTQYF
TRBJ2-3	TRBV18	-	once	TGTGCCAGCTCGCCTAAGTCCGATACGCAGTATTTT	CASSPKSDTQYF
TRBJ1-1	TRBV18	-	-	TGTGCCAGCTCACCACAGGACACCTCGTCCACTGAAGCTTTCTTT	CASSPQDTSSTEAFF
TRBJ1-5	TRBV28	TRBD1	-	TGTGCCAGCAGTTTGCGACAGGGAGGTGACCAGCCCCAGCATTTT	CASSLRQGGDQPQHF
TRBJ2-1	TRBV30	-	-	TGTGCCTGGAATTCCGGGGGAGCCTACAATGAGCAGTTCTTC	CAWNSGGAYNEQFF
TRBJ2-1	TRBV10-3	TRBD1	-	TGTGCCATCAGTGAGGAATTACAGGGGAATGAGCAGTTCTTC	CAISEELQGNEQFF
TRBJ2-1	TRBV9	TRBD2	-	TGTGCCAGCAGCCCGCGGACTAGCAGCTACAATGAGCAGTTCTTC	CASSPRTSSYNEQFF
TRBJ1-5	TRBV28	TRBD1	-	TGTGCCAGCAGTTGGGCTGGGGACAGGGGGCATCAGCCCCAGCATTTT	CASSWAGDRGHQPQHF
TRBJ2-2	TRBV19	TRBD1	-	TGTGCCAGTAGTGGGGGGACAGGGCGGGCCGGGGAGCTGTTTTTT	CASSGGTGRAGELFF
TRBJ2-7	TRBV6-5	-	-	TGTGCCAGCAGTCTCGCGGGACCCTTCTACGAGCAGTACTTC	CASSLAGPFYEQYF
TRBJ1-6	TRBV5-6	-	few	TGTGCCAGCAGCTTCCCAGGATTCCAACCCAATTCACCCCTCCACTTT	CASSFPGFQPNSPLHF
TRBJ1-2	TRBV4-3	-	-	TGCGCCAGCAGCCCATCGCTGGGACTCCCCGCCGGCTACACCTTC	CASSPSLGLPAGYTF
TRBJ1-1	TRBV19	TRBD1	-	TGTGCCAGTAGTACGGACAGGGGGTTTGAAGCTTTCTTT	CASSTDRGFEAFF
TRBJ2-3	TRBV5-1	-	-	TGCGCCAGCAGCCCCCCGGGGGTAGTGAAGTATTTT	CASSPPGVVKYF
TRBJ2-1	TRBV30	TRBD2	-	TGTGCCTGGACCGTTGGACTAGGTAATTTCAATGAGCAGTTCTTC	CAWTVGLGNFNEQFF
TRBJ2-7	TRBV25-1	-	-	TGTGCCACCTTTCCAGGCTCCGGCGAGCAGTACTTC	CATFPGSGEQYF
TRBJ1-6	TRBV7-2	-	-	TGTGCCAGCAGCTTATATTCGGGGATACGCTCACCCCTCCACTTT	CASSLYSGIRSPLHF
TRBJ2-3	TRBV28	TRBD2	-	TGTGCCAGCAGTTTATATGCACTAGCGGGAGGAGATACGCAGTATTTT	CASSLYALAGGDTQYF
TRBJ2-7	TRBV4-1	TRBD1	-	TGCGCCAGCAGCCAGGGCCCGGGACAGGGGGCCCACGAGCAGTACTTC	CASSQGPGQGAHEQYF
TRBJ2-3	TRBV10-1	TRBD1	-	TGCGCAGCAGGGGATGGACAGGAACCGCATAAGCTAACTAGCACAGATACGCAGTATTTT	CAAGDGQEPHKLTSTDTQYF
TRBJ1-1	TRBV30	TRBD1	-	TGTGCCTGGAGCGCCCAGGGGGGGAACACTGAAGCTTTCTTT	CAWSAQGGNTEAFF
TRBJ2-7	TRBV6-2/TRBV6-3	TRBD1	-	TGTGCCAGCAGCAAACACTGGGACAGTACCTACGAGCAGTACTTC	CASSKHWDSTYEQYF
TRBJ1-5	TRBV6-6	-	-	TGTGCCAGCAGTAGCGGGGTTTCTCAGCCCCAGCATTTT	CASSSGVSQPQHF